A single sample is the source of the 10 T cell receptor beta chains below, sequenced in a study of monozygotic twins with inflammatory bowel disease. TCRdb reanalyzed the 5' RACE reads, giving one entry per CDR3 protein sequence and no DNA. This sample's table reports under 200,000 distinct CDR3 sequences. Sequenced input: blood. The source of these receptors is a human donor with ulcerative colitis or Crohn's disease, or a healthy co-twin of an affected twin (not recorded which).

The J gene is TRBJ2-1, the V gene TRBV14. Germline V gene sequence: CDR1 SGHDN, CDR2 FVKESK. The CDR3 sequence is 15 residues long. CDR3 protein: CASSQVVGDYNEQFF.

The gene calls are TRBV15 and TRBJ1-2; TCRdb lists TRBD1, though no DNA is available to test this call. From germline, CDR1 is LNHNV and CDR2 YYDKDF (reference sequence). This CDR3 comprises 14 residues. The CDR3: CATSRDGQVYGYTF.

V and J are TRBV6-4 and TRBJ2-1; absent DNA, TCRdb's TRBD2 call cannot be checked. The CDR3 loop spans 14 amino acids. In germline, CDR1 is MRHNA, CDR2 SNTAGT. This CDR3 is CASSDGRGVSEQFF.

The J gene is TRBJ1-1, the V gene TRBV6-5; TCRdb gives TRBD1 as the D gene, but with no DNA this cannot be confirmed. Germline CDR1 reads MNHEY; CDR2 reads SVGAGI. The CDR3 has 17 amino acids. CDR3 amino acids: CASSYSRTGFRGTEAFF.

The chain recombines TRBV5-1 with TRBJ1-1; there is no DNA to check the TCRdb D call of TRBD1. This CDR3 is built from 13 residues. Germline V gives CDR1 SGHRS, CDR2 YFSETQ. CDR3 sequence reads: CASSLAGLDEAFF.

The V call is TRBV5-1, the J call TRBJ1-5. CDR1 and CDR2 from the germline V gene are SGHRS and YFSETQ. The CDR3 spans 14 residues. The CDR3 region is CASRENSGNQPQHF.

The chain couples TRBV12-3 or TRBV12-4 to TRBJ2-1. This CDR3 is built from 14 residues. The CDR3 here is CASSFSGAYNEQFF.

The chain couples TRBV5-1 to TRBJ2-2. Looked up from germline, CDR1 is SGHRS and CDR2 is YFSETQ. This CDR3 comprises 15 residues. The CDR3 region is CASSLAGLNTGELFF. Based on the CDR3 plus reference TRBV5-1 and TRBJ2-2, the full variable domain is KAGVTQTPRYLIKTRGQQVTLSCSPISGHRSVSWYQQTPGQGLQFLFEYFSETQRNKGNFPGRFSGRQFSNSRSEMNVSTLELGDSALYLCASSLAGLNTGELFFGEGSRLTVL.

The chain carries TRBV27 and TRBJ2-2; TCRdb returns TRBD1, unconfirmable since there is no DNA. The germline gives CDR1 MNHEY, CDR2 SMNVEV (reference sequence). This CDR3 is built from 15 residues. The CDR3 loop reads CASSHGTATDGELFF.

V and J are TRBV20-1 and TRBJ1-1. Germline V lookup: CDR1 DFQATT, CDR2 SNEGSKA (reference sequence). This CDR3 comprises 13 residues. The CDR3: CSARDKFQDQPLF.